These T cell receptor beta chains were read from a single sample in a study of blood T cells in healthy people across ages. One entry per CDR3 protein results from TCRdb running MiXCR on the 5' RACE reads. The table has over 550,000 distinct CDR3 sequences, 25% to 35% seen once. The sample taken for sequencing was blood. The receptor source for this set is an elderly woman in good health. The conserved cysteine and the conserved F or W are not part of the CDR3 here. Clone size is shown for a subset of rows, as once, few, many or a class of expanded clone.

cdr3_aa	cdr3_length	clone_size	v_call	j_call
ASSRQTGDGGTEAF	14	-	TRBV6-6	TRBJ1-1
AWSGTGGGYGYT	12	many	TRBV30	TRBJ1-2
RTDRGFMNTEAF	12	-	TRBV29-1	TRBJ1-1
SARTNRRGGGNEQY	14	many	TRBV20-1	TRBJ2-7
ASSVGGRSNNQETQY	15	many	TRBV9	TRBJ2-5
ASEPRGLENEQF	12	many	TRBV6-5	TRBJ2-1
ASSLTAAKTYEQY	13	many	TRBV28	TRBJ2-7
ASRKQSLSYEQY	12	-	TRBV7-9	TRBJ2-7
ASSTRDRGLGGEQF	14	-	TRBV7-9	TRBJ2-1
ASSEQGSWSYGYT	13	-	TRBV19	TRBJ1-2
ASSEGTRGNQPQH	13	many	TRBV25-1	TRBJ1-5
ASSEAQESVGDTQY	14	-	TRBV2	TRBJ2-3
ASSQNPGNNQPQH	13	few	TRBV4-2	TRBJ1-5
AWSVKAGGRATGELF	15	-	TRBV30	TRBJ2-2
SAQGRDEKLF	10	few	TRBV20-1	TRBJ1-4
ATSRDKRVSGNTIY	14	few	TRBV15	TRBJ1-3
ASSLSRTGGNEQY	13	-	TRBV7-9	TRBJ2-7
ASSEAWERNEQF	12	-	TRBV6-1	TRBJ2-1
ASSLDGLADEQF	12	many	TRBV5-1	TRBJ2-1
ASSITGGGRESEAF	14	many	TRBV6-5	TRBJ1-1